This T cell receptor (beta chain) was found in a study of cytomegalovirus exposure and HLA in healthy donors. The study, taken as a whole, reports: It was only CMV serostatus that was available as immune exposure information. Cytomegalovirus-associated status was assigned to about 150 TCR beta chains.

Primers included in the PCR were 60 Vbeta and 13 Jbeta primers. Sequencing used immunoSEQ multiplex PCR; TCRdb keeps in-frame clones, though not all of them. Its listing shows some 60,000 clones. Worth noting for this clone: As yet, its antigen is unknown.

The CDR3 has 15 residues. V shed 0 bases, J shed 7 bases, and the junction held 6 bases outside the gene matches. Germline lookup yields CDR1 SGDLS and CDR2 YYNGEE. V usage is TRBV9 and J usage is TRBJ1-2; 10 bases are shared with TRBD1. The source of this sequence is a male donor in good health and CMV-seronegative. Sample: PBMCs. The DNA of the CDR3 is TGTGCCAGCAGCGTAGGGAGTGGGACAGGGGCTGGCTACACCTTC. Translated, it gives CASSVGSGTGAGYTF.